The 5 T cell receptor beta chains below come from one sample, sequenced in a study of Graves' ophthalmopathy and Graves' hyperthyroidism. Investigators amplified TCR beta CDR3 regions from RNA transcripts. Investigators did first-round RT-PCR with HTBI primers, then second-round multiplex PCR. From the multiplex PCR reads, TCRdb called clonotypes with MiXCR, one entry per CDR3 protein. Here the sample spans about 660,000 distinct CDR3 sequences, over 40% being singletons. The source material was peripheral blood. The origin of the receptors is an adult man with Graves' ophthalmopathy.

This clonotype has more than one count but fewer than ten. One end of the junction fails to match germline, which may point to a read error. The V call is TRBV10-3, the J call TRBJ2-7, with 8 bases that match TRBD2. Germline CDR1 and CDR2: ENHRY and SYGVKD. CDR3 length: 17 amino acids. CDR3 loop: CASSYSFGGGPSYEQYF. Here the CDR3 DNA reads TGTGCCAGCAGTTACTCGTTTGGCGGGGGGCCTTCCTACGAGCAGTACTTC.

This clonotype was detected ten times or more. The genes are TRBV9 and TRBJ1-6; 9 bases agree with TRBD1. The CDR3 runs 14 residues. Germline assignment: CDR1 SGDLS and CDR2 YYNGEE. With V trimmed by 7 bases and J by 9 bases, 8 bases remained unmatched. The CDR3 region has the DNA TGTGCCAGCGGGACAGGGACCCTTAGTTCACCCCTCCACTTT. It codes for CASGTGTLSSPLHF.

J is TRBJ1-5 and V is TRBV2; possibly TRBD1 for D (5 bases). The CDR3 totals 13 residues. Trimming removed 6 bases at V and 11 bases at J, with 17 bases between. Per germline, CDR1 SNHLY and CDR2 FYNNEI. CDR3: CASRGTLGKTQHF. CDR3 nucleotides: TGTGCCAGCAGAGGGACCCTGGGAAAGACCCAGCATTTT.

Details on this clonotype: One end of the junction does not line up with germline, which may come from a read error. The chain employs TRBV5-1 and TRBJ2-2, with D tentatively TRBD1 or TRBD2 (6 bases each). Germline CDR1 reads SGHRS; CDR2 reads YFSETQ. The CDR3 length is 15 residues. Here the CDR3 reads CASSLRGADTGELFF. CDR3 nucleotides: TGTGCCAGCAGTTTGAGGGGGGCGGACACCGGGGAGCTGTTTTTT.

This clonotype was found many times. The chain combines TRBV12-5 with TRBJ2-5; D not certain. Germline V CDR1 and CDR2: LGHNT, FRNRAP. The CDR3 contains 12 residues. Trimming removed 1 base from V and 3 bases from J, with 3 bases in between. The CDR3 protein is CASGLAEETQYF. The CDR3 DNA follows: TGTGCTAGTGGTTTGGCGGAAGAGACCCAGTACTTC.